Listed below are T cell receptor beta chains from one sample, sequenced in a study of regulatory T cells in long-lasting Graves disease. MiXCR was run by TCRdb on the multiplex PCR reads, yielding one entry per CDR3 protein. Of about 470,000 distinct CDR3 sequences in the sample, about 20% were seen once. The sample consisted of peripheral blood mononuclear cells (PBMCs), taken when the disease was refractory, from a patient treated with antithyroid drugs. These receptors were obtained from a female donor with Graves disease. Both conserved end residues are part of each CDR3. Each record gives: V gene, clone size, J gene, D gene, CDR3 length, CDR3 protein, CDR3 DNA. D genes are given only for firm matches. Clone size is given for some rows only: seen once, a few or many times, or a class if the clone is expanded.

V gene: TRBV9; clone size: .; J gene: TRBJ1-1; D gene: .; CDR3 length: 16; CDR3 protein: CASSPLPGVTNTEAFF; CDR3 DNA: TGTGCCAGCAGCCCCCTTCCGGGGGTTACGAACACTGAAGCTTTCTTT
V gene: TRBV30; clone size: many; J gene: TRBJ1-2; D gene: TRBD1; CDR3 length: 12; CDR3 protein: CAWSGQGYGYTF; CDR3 DNA: TGTGCCTGGAGTGGACAGGGCTATGGCTACACCTTC
V gene: TRBV6-1; clone size: .; J gene: TRBJ1-1; D gene: .; CDR3 length: 12; CDR3 protein: CASTGQGTEAFF; CDR3 DNA: TGTGCCAGCACGGGGCAGGGAACTGAAGCTTTCTTT
V gene: TRBV30; clone size: many; J gene: TRBJ1-1; D gene: .; CDR3 length: 15; CDR3 protein: CAWSERRGVNTEAFF; CDR3 DNA: TGTGCCTGGAGTGAACGCAGGGGAGTGAACACTGAAGCTTTCTTT
V gene: TRBV28; clone size: .; J gene: TRBJ2-7; D gene: TRBD1; CDR3 length: 14; CDR3 protein: CASSFGTGFSEQYF; CDR3 DNA: TGTGCCAGCAGTTTCGGGACAGGGTTCAGCGAGCAGTACTTC
V gene: TRBV28; clone size: .; J gene: TRBJ2-1; D gene: TRBD2; CDR3 length: 17; CDR3 protein: CASSHGVAGIGYNEQFF; CDR3 DNA: TGTGCCAGCAGCCACGGGGTAGCGGGAATCGGCTACAATGAGCAGTTCTTC
V gene: TRBV27; clone size: once; J gene: TRBJ2-7; D gene: .; CDR3 length: 13; CDR3 protein: CASSLGDHYEQYF; CDR3 DNA: TGTGCCAGCAGCTTGGGGGATCACTACGAGCAGTACTTC
V gene: TRBV5-1; clone size: few; J gene: TRBJ1-6; D gene: .; CDR3 length: 13; CDR3 protein: CASGVTYNSPLHF; CDR3 DNA: TGCGCCAGCGGAGTCACCTATAATTCACCCCTCCACTTT
V gene: TRBV20-1; clone size: many; J gene: TRBJ1-1; D gene: .; CDR3 length: 12; CDR3 protein: CSASDRNTEAFF; CDR3 DNA: TGCAGTGCTTCGGACAGGAACACTGAAGCTTTCTTT
V gene: TRBV27; clone size: .; J gene: TRBJ2-7; D gene: TRBD2; CDR3 length: 14; CDR3 protein: CASSLGLAACEQYF; CDR3 DNA: TGTGCCAGCAGTTTAGGACTAGCGGCTTGCGAGCAGTACTTC
V gene: TRBV28; clone size: few; J gene: TRBJ1-5; D gene: .; CDR3 length: 13; CDR3 protein: CASSKGLGQPQHF; CDR3 DNA: TGTGCCAGCAGCAAGGGATTAGGACAGCCCCAGCATTTT
V gene: TRBV6-1; clone size: .; J gene: TRBJ1-2; D gene: .; CDR3 length: 13; CDR3 protein: CASSLRENYGYIF; CDR3 DNA: TGTGCCAGCAGCCTCAGGGAAAACTATGGCTACATCTTC
V gene: TRBV6-1; clone size: many; J gene: TRBJ2-7; D gene: .; CDR3 length: 14; CDR3 protein: CASSVDRSSYEQYF; CDR3 DNA: TGTGCCAGCAGCGTGGACAGAAGCTCCTACGAGCAGTACTTC
V gene: TRBV7-3; clone size: many; J gene: TRBJ2-7; D gene: .; CDR3 length: 17; CDR3 protein: CASSRQAPSDEGYEQYF; CDR3 DNA: TGTGCCAGCAGTCGACAGGCCCCCTCGGACGAGGGTTACGAGCAGTACTTC
V gene: TRBV28; clone size: many; J gene: TRBJ2-7; D gene: TRBD1; CDR3 length: 13; CDR3 protein: CASNGQGQYEQYF; CDR3 DNA: TGTGCCAGCAATGGACAGGGTCAGTACGAGCAGTACTTC
V gene: TRBV6-1; clone size: few; J gene: TRBJ2-2; D gene: .; CDR3 length: 14; CDR3 protein: CASSTQGNTGELFF; CDR3 DNA: TGTGCCAGCAGTACACAGGGTAACACCGGGGAGCTGTTTTTT
V gene: TRBV3-1; clone size: .; J gene: TRBJ2-7; D gene: TRBD1; CDR3 length: 19; CDR3 protein: CASSSLGGFRDRDPYEQYF; CDR3 DNA: TGTGCCAGCAGCTCCTTAGGAGGCTTCCGGGACAGGGACCCCTACGAGCAGTACTTC
V gene: TRBV18; clone size: .; J gene: TRBJ2-7; D gene: .; CDR3 length: 12; CDR3 protein: CASSPTVYEQYF; CDR3 DNA: TGTGCCAGCTCACCGACAGTCTACGAGCAGTACTTC
V gene: TRBV18; clone size: few; J gene: TRBJ2-2; D gene: TRBD2; CDR3 length: 16; CDR3 protein: CASSPRLAGVHGELFF; CDR3 DNA: TGTGCCAGCTCACCAAGACTAGCGGGAGTTCACGGGGAGCTGTTTTTT
V gene: TRBV7-9; clone size: .; J gene: TRBJ2-2; D gene: TRBD2; CDR3 length: 17; CDR3 protein: CASSPESGRFIGGELFF; CDR3 DNA: TGTGCCAGCAGTCCTGAGAGCGGGAGGTTTATCGGCGGGGAGCTGTTTTTT
V gene: TRBV28; clone size: many; J gene: TRBJ1-1; D gene: TRBD1; CDR3 length: 13; CDR3 protein: CASSFPPTGVAFF; CDR3 DNA: TGTGCCAGCAGTTTCCCCCCCACAGGGGTGGCTTTCTTT
V gene: TRBV28; clone size: few; J gene: TRBJ1-3; D gene: .; CDR3 length: 14; CDR3 protein: CASSLSHSGNTIYF; CDR3 DNA: TGTGCCAGCAGTTTATCTCACTCTGGAAACACCATATATTTT
V gene: TRBV29-1; clone size: .; J gene: TRBJ2-7; D gene: .; CDR3 length: 15; CDR3 protein: CSAGAYSALSYEQYF; CDR3 DNA: TGCAGCGCCGGGGCTTATAGCGCTCTCTCCTACGAGCAGTACTTC
V gene: TRBV6-5; clone size: many; J gene: TRBJ1-1; D gene: TRBD1; CDR3 length: 13; CDR3 protein: CASSSGTATEAFF; CDR3 DNA: TGTGCCAGCAGTTCTGGGACAGCGACTGAAGCTTTCTTT
V gene: TRBV20-1; clone size: many; J gene: TRBJ2-5; D gene: .; CDR3 length: 13; CDR3 protein: CSAPSTEEETQYF; CDR3 DNA: TGCAGTGCCCCATCGACAGAAGAAGAGACCCAGTACTTC
V gene: TRBV6-2/TRBV6-3; clone size: many; J gene: TRBJ2-7; D gene: .; CDR3 length: 12; CDR3 protein: CASMDGNVEQYF; CDR3 DNA: TGTGCCAGCATGGACGGGAACGTCGAGCAGTACTTC
V gene: TRBV11-2; clone size: many; J gene: TRBJ2-5; D gene: .; CDR3 length: 15; CDR3 protein: CASSLRQAIQETQYF; CDR3 DNA: TGTGCCAGCAGCCTAAGACAGGCTATCCAAGAGACCCAGTACTTC
V gene: TRBV28; clone size: many; J gene: TRBJ1-5; D gene: .; CDR3 length: 12; CDR3 protein: CASSFGPQPQHF; CDR3 DNA: TGTGCCAGCAGTTTCGGGCCTCAGCCCCAGCATTTT
V gene: TRBV6-5; clone size: many; J gene: TRBJ1-5; D gene: TRBD1; CDR3 length: 14; CDR3 protein: CASSSGGSSQPQHF; CDR3 DNA: TGTGCCAGCAGTTCAGGGGGCTCGAGTCAGCCCCAGCATTTT
V gene: TRBV7-8; clone size: many; J gene: TRBJ1-1; D gene: .; CDR3 length: 16; CDR3 protein: CASSLPQGLGGTEAFF; CDR3 DNA: TGTGCCAGCAGCTTACCGCAGGGGCTGGGGGGCACTGAAGCTTTCTTT
V gene: TRBV11-2; clone size: many; J gene: TRBJ1-4; D gene: TRBD1; CDR3 length: 15; CDR3 protein: CASRRGPATNEKLFF; CDR3 DNA: TGTGCCAGCAGAAGGGGGCCTGCAACTAATGAAAAACTGTTTTTT
V gene: TRBV7-2; clone size: few; J gene: TRBJ1-6; D gene: .; CDR3 length: 15; CDR3 protein: CASRNPRGASSPLHF; CDR3 DNA: TGTGCCAGCAGGAATCCGAGGGGCGCGAGTTCACCCCTCCACTTT
V gene: TRBV10-3; clone size: many; J gene: TRBJ1-6; D gene: .; CDR3 length: 13; CDR3 protein: CAIRPTGDSPLHF; CDR3 DNA: TGTGCCATCAGGCCGACGGGGGATTCACCCCTCCACTTT
V gene: TRBV10-3; clone size: many; J gene: TRBJ2-5; D gene: .; CDR3 length: 12; CDR3 protein: CAIRGSEETQYF; CDR3 DNA: TGTGCCATCCGGGGGAGTGAAGAGACCCAGTACTTC
V gene: TRBV6-1; clone size: .; J gene: TRBJ2-3; D gene: .; CDR3 length: 15; CDR3 protein: CAINYPEGDTDTQYF; CDR3 DNA: TGTGCCATCAACTACCCAGAGGGCGACACAGATACGCAGTATTTT
V gene: TRBV20-1; clone size: .; J gene: TRBJ2-7; D gene: TRBD1; CDR3 length: 15; CDR3 protein: CSANPGQGAHYEQYF; CDR3 DNA: TGCAGTGCTAACCCGGGACAGGGGGCCCACTACGAGCAGTACTTC
V gene: TRBV10-3; clone size: .; J gene: TRBJ1-1; D gene: .; CDR3 length: 16; CDR3 protein: CAISVVAGAAATEAFF; CDR3 DNA: TGTGCCATCAGTGTCGTGGCAGGGGCTGCGGCCACTGAAGCTTTCTTT
V gene: TRBV12-3/TRBV12-4; clone size: .; J gene: TRBJ2-2; D gene: TRBD2; CDR3 length: 16; CDR3 protein: CASSTRLGGVSGELFF; CDR3 DNA: TGTGCCAGCAGTACACGGCTCGGGGGGGTTAGCGGGGAGCTGTTTTTT
V gene: TRBV6-1; clone size: .; J gene: TRBJ2-5; D gene: TRBD2; CDR3 length: 15; CDR3 protein: CASTLTSGRRETQYF; CDR3 DNA: TGTGCCAGCACCTTGACTAGCGGGAGACGAGAGACCCAGTACTTC
V gene: TRBV19; clone size: .; J gene: TRBJ1-5; D gene: .; CDR3 length: 13; CDR3 protein: CASSMLGIQPQHF; CDR3 DNA: TGTGCCAGTAGTATGTTAGGGATTCAGCCCCAGCATTTT
V gene: TRBV7-2; clone size: .; J gene: TRBJ1-1; D gene: .; CDR3 length: 14; CDR3 protein: CASSSSPVNTEAFF; CDR3 DNA: TGTGCCAGCAGCTCCTCTCCGGTGAACACTGAAGCTTTCTTT